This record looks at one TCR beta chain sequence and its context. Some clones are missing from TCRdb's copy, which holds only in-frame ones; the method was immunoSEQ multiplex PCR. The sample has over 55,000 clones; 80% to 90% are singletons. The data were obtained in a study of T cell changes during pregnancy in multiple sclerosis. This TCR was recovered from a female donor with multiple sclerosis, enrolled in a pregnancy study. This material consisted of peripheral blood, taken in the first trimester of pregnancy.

CDR3 in DNA: TGTGCCAGCAGTGAACAGGGGGACACTGAAGCTTTCTTT. Translating gives CASSEQGDTEAFF. This chain joins TRBV2 and TRBJ1-1; 7 bases fit TRBD1. This CDR3 region has 13 residues. After removal of 2 bases from V and 3 bases from J, the junction contained 0 bases not matched to a gene. Germline V gives CDR1 SNHLY, CDR2 FYNNEI.